This T cell receptor (beta chain) stems from a study of vaccination effects on CD4 cells after COVID-19. This clone has just a few counts. The antigen is unknown. The assay was immunoSEQ multiplex PCR, and TCRdb's table has in-frame clones only and misses some. The table records about 14,000 clones, roughly 78% of them present only once. With the ViraFEST assay, the study expanded antigen-specific CD4+ T cells using viral peptide pools, then sequenced them. It was after nine to eleven days of culture that CD4+ T cells were isolated. SARS-CoV-2 infection was confirmed by PCR in the person between March and December 2020. All participants had two doses of either the BNT162b2 or mRNA-1273 vaccine. The sample in question was CD4+ T cells from PBMCs cultured with HCoV-NL63 spike peptides, obtained after COVID-19 vaccination. The TCR originated in a human donor who had a prior SARS-CoV-2 infection.

In DNA form, the CDR3 reads TGTGCCAGCAGCTTGGCTAGCGGGAGGGAGACCCAGTACTTC. Its protein is CASSLASGRETQYF. This chain links TRBV5-4 with TRBJ2-5, with TRBD2 matching 11 bases. CDR3 length equals 14 residues. The germline V gene has CDR1 SGHNT and CDR2 YYREEE (reference sequence). Trimming at V came to 0 bases and at J to 5 bases, leaving 0 bases not matched to a gene. Full variable domain (remainder filled in from reference TRBV5-4 and TRBJ2-5): ETGVTQSPTHLIKTRGQQVTLRCSSQSGHNTVSWYQQALGQGPQFIFQYYREEENGRGNFPPRFSGLQFPNYSSELNVNALELDDSALYLCASSLASGRETQYFGPGTRLLVL.